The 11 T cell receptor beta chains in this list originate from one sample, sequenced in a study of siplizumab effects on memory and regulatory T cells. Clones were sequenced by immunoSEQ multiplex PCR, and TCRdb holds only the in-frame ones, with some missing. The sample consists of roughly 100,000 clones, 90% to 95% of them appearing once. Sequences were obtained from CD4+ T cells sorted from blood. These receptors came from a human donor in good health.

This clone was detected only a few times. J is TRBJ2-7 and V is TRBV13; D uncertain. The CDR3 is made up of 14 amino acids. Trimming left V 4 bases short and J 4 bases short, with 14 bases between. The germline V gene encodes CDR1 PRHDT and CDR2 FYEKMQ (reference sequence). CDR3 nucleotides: TGTGCCAGCAGCTCTCCTAACTCCGGGTACGAGCAGTACTTC. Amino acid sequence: CASSSPNSGYEQYF. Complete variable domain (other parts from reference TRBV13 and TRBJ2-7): AAGVIQSPRHLIKEKRETATLKCYPIPRHDTVYWYQQGPGQDPQFLISFYEKMQSDKGSIPDRFSAQQFSDYHSELNMSSLELGDSALYFCASSSPNSGYEQYFGPGTRLTVT.

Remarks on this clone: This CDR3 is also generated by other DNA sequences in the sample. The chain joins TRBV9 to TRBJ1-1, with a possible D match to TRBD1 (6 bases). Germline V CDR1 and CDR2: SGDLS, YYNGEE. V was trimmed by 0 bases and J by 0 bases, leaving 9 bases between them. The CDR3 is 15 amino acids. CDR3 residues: CASSVEGQLNTEAFF. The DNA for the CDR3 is TGTGCCAGCAGCGTAGAAGGACAGTTGAACACTGAAGCTTTCTTT.

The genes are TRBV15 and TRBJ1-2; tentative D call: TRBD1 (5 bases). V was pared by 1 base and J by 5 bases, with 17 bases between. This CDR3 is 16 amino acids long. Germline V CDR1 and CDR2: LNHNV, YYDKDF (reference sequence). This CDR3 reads CATSRANVRGPYGYTF. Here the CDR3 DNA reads TGTGCCACCAGCAGAGCCAATGTCCGGGGCCCTTATGGCTACACCTTC.

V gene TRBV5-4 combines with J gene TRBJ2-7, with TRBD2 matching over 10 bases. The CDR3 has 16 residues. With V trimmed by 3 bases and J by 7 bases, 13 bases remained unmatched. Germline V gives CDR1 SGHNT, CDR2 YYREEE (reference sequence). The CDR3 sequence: CASSSGSGGASREQYF. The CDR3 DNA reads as TGTGCCAGCAGCTCAGGGAGCGGGGGGGCATCTCGGGAGCAGTACTTC.

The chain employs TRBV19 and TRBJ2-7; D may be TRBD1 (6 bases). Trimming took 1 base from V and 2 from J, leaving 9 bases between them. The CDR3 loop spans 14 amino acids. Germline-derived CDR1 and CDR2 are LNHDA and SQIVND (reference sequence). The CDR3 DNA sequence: TGTGCCAGTAGTATAGTTGGGGGCGCCTACGAGCAGTACTTC. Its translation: CASSIVGGAYEQYF.

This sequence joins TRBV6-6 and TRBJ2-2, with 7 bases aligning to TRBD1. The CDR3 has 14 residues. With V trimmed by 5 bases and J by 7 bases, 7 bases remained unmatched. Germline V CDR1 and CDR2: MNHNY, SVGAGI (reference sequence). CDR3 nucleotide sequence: TGTGCCAGCAGTCGTACAGGGGTCGGCGGGGAGCTGTTTTTT. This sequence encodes CASSRTGVGGELFF.

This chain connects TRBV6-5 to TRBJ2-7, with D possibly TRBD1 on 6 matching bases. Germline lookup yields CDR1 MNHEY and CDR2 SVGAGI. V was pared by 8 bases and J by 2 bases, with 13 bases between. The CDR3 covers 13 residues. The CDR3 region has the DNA TGTGCCAGCTCGCCAGGACAGCCCTACGAGCAGTACTTC. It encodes CASSPGQPYEQYF.

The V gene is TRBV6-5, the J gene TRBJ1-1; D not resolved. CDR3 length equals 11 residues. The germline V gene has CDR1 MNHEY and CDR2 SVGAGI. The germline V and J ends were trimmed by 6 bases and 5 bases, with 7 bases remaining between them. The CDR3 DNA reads TGTGCCAGCAGGGACGGGACTGAAGCTTTCTTT. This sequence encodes CASRDGTEAFF.

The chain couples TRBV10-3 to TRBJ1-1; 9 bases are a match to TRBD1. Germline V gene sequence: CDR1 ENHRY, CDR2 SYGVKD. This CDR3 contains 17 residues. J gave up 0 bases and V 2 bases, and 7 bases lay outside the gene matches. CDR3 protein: CAISETGGAILNTEAFF. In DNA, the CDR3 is TGTGCCATCAGTGAGACAGGGGGCGCAATCCTGAACACTGAAGCTTTCTTT.

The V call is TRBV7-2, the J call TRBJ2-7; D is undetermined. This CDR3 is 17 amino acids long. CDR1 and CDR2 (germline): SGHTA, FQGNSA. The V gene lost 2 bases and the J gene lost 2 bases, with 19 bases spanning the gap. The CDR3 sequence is CASSLTAGDLHTYEQYF. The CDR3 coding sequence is TGTGCCAGCAGCTTAACGGCTGGGGATCTTCATACCTACGAGCAGTACTTC.

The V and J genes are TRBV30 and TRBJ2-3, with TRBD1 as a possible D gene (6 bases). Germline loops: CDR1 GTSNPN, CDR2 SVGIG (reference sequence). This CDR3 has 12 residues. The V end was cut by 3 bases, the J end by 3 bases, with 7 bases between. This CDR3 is CAWRGTTDTQYF. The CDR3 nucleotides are TGTGCCTGGAGGGGGACAACAGATACGCAGTATTTT. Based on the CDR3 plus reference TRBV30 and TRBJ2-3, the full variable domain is SQTIHQWPATLVQPVGSPLSLECTVEGTSNPNLYWYRQAAGRGLQLLFYSVGIGQISSEVPQNLSASRPQDRQFILSSKKLLLSDSGFYLCAWRGTTDTQYFGPGTRLTVL.